The text below deals with one T cell receptor (beta chain). The target antigen is unknown. It was about 82 million PBMCs that unsorted samples used for genomic DNA. The V end was cut by 4 bases, the J end by 7 bases, with 17 bases between. Germline CDR1 reads SGHAT; CDR2 reads FQNNGV. The length of the CDR3 is 14 residues. Across several immunoSEQ plates, the genomic DNA of each subset was split evenly. Loaded into unsorted PBMC replicate PCRs was about 330 ng DNA, roughly 31,000 T cell genomes. Produced via immunoSEQ multiplex PCR; TCRdb's table is partial and in-frame only. This table has about 490,000 clones, approximately 82% appearing once. This entry comes from a study of shared clonotypes between healthy human individuals. Regarding the study as a whole: The study drew on few donors, limiting represented genetic and exposure-history diversity.

Sample: PBMCs. The chain has TRBV11-2 and TRBJ2-7, with D possibly being TRBD2 (5 bases). This TCR was sampled from a middle-aged woman in good health. Some clones in this sample may be carry-over from other donors' samples. CDR3 loop: CASSSAGLSGEQYF. CDR3 nucleotide sequence: TGTGCCAGCAGCTCTGCAGGACTTTCGGGTGAGCAGTACTTC.